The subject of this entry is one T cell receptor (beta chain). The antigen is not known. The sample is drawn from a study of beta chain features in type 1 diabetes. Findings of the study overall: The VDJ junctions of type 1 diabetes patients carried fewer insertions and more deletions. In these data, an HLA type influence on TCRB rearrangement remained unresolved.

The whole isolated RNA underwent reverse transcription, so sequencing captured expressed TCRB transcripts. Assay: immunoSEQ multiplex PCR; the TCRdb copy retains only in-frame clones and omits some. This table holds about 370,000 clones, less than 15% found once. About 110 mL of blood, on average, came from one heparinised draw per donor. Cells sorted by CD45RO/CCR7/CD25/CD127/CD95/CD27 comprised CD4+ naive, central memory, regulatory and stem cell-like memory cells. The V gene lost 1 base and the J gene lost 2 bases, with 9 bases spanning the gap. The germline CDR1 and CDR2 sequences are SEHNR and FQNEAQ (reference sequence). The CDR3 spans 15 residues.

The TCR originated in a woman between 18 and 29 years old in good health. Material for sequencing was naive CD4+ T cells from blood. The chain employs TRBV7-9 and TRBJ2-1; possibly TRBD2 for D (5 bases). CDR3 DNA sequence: TGTGCCAGCAGCTTAGTTGCGGGCCCCTACAATGAGCAGTTCTTC. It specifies CASSLVAGPYNEQFF.